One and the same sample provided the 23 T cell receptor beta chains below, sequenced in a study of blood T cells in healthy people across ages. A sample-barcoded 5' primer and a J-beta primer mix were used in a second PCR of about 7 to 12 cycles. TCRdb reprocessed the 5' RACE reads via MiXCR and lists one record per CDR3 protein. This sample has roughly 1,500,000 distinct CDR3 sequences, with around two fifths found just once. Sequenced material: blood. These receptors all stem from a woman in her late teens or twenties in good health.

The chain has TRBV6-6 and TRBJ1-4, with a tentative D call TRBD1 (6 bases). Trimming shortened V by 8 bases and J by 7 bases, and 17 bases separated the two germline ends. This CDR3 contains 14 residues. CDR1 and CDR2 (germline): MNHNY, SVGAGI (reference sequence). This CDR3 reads CASLREQGSEKLFF. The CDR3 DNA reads TGTGCCAGCCTCCGGGAGCAGGGGAGTGAAAAACTGTTTTTT.

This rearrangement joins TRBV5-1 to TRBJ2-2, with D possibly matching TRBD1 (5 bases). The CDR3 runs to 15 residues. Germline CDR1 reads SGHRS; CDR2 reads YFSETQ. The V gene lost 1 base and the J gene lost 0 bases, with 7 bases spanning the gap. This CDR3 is CASSLTGSNTGELFF. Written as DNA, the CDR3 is TGCGCCAGCAGCTTGACAGGATCGAACACCGGGGAGCTGTTTTTT.

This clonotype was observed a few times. The CDR3 sequence is CASSLGPLNQPQHF. The CDR3 DNA reads TGTGCCAGCAGCTTAGGGCCGCTCAATCAGCCCCAGCATTTT. V gene TRBV7-2 combines with J gene TRBJ1-5; D remains ambiguous. Germline CDR1 is SGHTA and CDR2 is FQGNSA. The CDR3 loop spans 14 amino acids. Trimming left V 1 base short and J 3 bases short, with 7 bases between.

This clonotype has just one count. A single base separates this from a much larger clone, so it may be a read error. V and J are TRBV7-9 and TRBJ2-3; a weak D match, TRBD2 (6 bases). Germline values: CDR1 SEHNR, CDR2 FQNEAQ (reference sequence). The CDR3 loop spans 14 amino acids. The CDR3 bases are TGTGCCAGCGGCTTAAGGCGGGACACAGATACGCAGTATTTT. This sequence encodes CASGLRRDTDTQYF.

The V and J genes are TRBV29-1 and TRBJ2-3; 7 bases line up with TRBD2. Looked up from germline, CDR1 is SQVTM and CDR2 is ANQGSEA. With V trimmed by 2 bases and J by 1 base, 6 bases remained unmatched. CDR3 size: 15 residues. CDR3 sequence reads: CSVERTSGGTDTQYF. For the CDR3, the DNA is TGCAGCGTTGAACGGACGAGCGGGGGCACAGATACGCAGTATTTT.

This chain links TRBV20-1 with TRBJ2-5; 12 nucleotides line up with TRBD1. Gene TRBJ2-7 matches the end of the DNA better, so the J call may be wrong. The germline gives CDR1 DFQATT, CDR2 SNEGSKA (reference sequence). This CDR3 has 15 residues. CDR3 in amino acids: CSAQTPGQGAYEQYF. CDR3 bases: TGCAGTGCTCAAACCCCGGGACAGGGGGCATACGAGCAGTACTTC.

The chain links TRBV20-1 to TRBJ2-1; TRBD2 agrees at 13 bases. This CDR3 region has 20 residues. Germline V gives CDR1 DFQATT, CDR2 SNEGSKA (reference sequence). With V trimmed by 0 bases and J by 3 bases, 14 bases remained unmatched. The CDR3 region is CSARDTSGLAGVPNYNEQFF. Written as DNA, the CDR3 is TGCAGTGCTAGAGATACATCCGGACTAGCGGGAGTGCCAAACTACAATGAGCAGTTCTTC.

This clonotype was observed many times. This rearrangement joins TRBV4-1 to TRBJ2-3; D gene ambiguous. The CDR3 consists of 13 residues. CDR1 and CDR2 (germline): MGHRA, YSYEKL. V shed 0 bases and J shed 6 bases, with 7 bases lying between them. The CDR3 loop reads CASSQEAGDTQYF. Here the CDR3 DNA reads TGCGCCAGCAGCCAAGAGGCCGGGGATACGCAGTATTTT.

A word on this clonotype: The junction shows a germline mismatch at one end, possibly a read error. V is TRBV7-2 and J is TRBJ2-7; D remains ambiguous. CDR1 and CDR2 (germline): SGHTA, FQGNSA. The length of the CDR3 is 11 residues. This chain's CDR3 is CASSFGSWQYF. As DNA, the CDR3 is TGCGCCAGCAGCTTCGGGTCGTGGCAGTACTTC. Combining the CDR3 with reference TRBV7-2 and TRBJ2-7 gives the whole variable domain GAGVSQSPSNKVTEKGKDVELRCDPISGHTALYWYRQSLGQGLEFLIYFQGNSAPDKSGLPSDRFSAERTGGSVSTLTIQRTQQEDSAVYLCASSFGSWQYFGPGTRLTVT.

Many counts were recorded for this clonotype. The CDR3 coding sequence is TGTGCCAGCAGACTAGCCGGCGGTACACAAGAGACCCAGTACTTC. It codes for CASRLAGGTQETQYF. The J gene is TRBJ2-5, the V gene TRBV7-9, with TRBD2 as a possible D gene (6 bases). Germline CDR1 and CDR2: SEHNR and FQNEAQ (reference sequence). This CDR3 spans 15 amino acids. V gave up 6 bases and J gave up 2 bases, with 16 bases separating them.

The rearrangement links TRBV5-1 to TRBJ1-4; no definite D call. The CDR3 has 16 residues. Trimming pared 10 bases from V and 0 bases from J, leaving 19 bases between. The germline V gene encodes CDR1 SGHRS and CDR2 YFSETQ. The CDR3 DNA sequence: TGCGCCGCCCACCCCGGAACACCGTCAACTAATGAAAAACTGTTTTTT. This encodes CAAHPGTPSTNEKLFF.

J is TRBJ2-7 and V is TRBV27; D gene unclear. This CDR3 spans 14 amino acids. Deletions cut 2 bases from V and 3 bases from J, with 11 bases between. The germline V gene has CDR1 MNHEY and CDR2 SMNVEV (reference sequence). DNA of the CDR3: TGTGCCAGCAGTTTAAGCCCAAAAAGCTACGAGCAGTACTTC. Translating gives CASSLSPKSYEQYF.

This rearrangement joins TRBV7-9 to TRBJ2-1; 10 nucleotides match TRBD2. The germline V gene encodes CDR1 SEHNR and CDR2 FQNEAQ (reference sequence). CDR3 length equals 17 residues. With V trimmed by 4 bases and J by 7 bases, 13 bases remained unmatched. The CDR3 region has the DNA TGTGCCAGCAGCTATGCCGAGGGGCTAGCGGGGGCAAATGAGCAGTTCTTC. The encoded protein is CASSYAEGLAGANEQFF.

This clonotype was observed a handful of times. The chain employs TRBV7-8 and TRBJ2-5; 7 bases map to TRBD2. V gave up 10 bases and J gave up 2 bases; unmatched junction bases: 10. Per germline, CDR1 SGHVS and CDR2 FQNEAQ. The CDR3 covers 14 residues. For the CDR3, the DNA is TGTGCCACCTACTCTTGGGGGGGGCAAGAGACCCAGTACTTC. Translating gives CATYSWGGQETQYF.

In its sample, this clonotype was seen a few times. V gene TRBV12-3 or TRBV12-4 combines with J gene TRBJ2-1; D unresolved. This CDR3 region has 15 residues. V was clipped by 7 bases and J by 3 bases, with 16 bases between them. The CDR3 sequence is CASTNRATIYNEQFF. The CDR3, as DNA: TGTGCCAGCACCAACCGGGCCACCATCTACAATGAGCAGTTCTTC.

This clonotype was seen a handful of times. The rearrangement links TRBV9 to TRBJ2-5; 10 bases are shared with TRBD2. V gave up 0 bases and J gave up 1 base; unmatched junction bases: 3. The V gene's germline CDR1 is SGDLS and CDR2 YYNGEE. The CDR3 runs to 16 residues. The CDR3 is CASSVDWTSGQETQYF. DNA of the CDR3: TGTGCCAGCAGCGTAGATTGGACTAGCGGCCAAGAGACCCAGTACTTC.

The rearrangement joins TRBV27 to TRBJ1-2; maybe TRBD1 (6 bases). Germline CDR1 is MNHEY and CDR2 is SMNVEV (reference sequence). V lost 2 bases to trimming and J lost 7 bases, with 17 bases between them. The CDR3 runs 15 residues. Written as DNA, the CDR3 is TGTGCCAGCAGTTTAAAGGGGGACATTAGGGGTGGCTACACCTTC. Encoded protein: CASSLKGDIRGGYTF.

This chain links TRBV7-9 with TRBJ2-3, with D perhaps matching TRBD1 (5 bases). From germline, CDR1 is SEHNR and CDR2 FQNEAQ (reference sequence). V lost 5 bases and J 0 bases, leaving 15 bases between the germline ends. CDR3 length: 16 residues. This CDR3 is CASSTRQTSSTDTQYF. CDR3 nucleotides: TGTGCCAGCAGCACGAGACAGACCTCTAGCACAGATACGCAGTATTTT.

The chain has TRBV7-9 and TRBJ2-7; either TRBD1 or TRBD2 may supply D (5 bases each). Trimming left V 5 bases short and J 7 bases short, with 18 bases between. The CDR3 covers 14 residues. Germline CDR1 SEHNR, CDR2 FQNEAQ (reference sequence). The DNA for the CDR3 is TGTGCCAGCAGCGCCCGGGACGCATACAATGAGCAGTACTTC. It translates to CASSARDAYNEQYF.

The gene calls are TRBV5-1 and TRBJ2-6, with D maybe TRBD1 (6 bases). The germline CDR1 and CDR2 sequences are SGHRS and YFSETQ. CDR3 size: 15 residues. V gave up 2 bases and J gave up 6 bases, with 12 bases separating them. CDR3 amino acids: CASSLGGTEANVLTF. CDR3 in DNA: TGCGCCAGCAGCTTAGGGGGAACCGAGGCCAACGTCCTGACTTTC.

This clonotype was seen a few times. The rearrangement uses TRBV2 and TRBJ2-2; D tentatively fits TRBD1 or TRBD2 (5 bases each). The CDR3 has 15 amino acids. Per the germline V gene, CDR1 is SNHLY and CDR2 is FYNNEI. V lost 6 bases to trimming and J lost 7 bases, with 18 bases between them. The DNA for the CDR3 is TGTGCCAGCAGCGTGTTTGGGGGAGTTGACGGGGAGCTGTTTTTT. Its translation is CASSVFGGVDGELFF.

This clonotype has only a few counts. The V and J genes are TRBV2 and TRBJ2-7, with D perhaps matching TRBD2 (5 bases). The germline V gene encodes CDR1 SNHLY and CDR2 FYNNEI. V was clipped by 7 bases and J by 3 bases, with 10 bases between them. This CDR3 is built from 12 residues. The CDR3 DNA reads TGTGCCAGCATCAGAGGGTACTACGAGCAGTACTTC. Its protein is CASIRGYYEQYF.

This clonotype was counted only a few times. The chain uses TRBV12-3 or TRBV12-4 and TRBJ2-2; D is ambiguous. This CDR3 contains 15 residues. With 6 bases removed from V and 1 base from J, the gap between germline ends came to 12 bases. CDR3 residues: CASSSDPLNTGELFF. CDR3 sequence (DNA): TGTGCCAGCAGCTCGGATCCCCTGAACACCGGGGAGCTGTTTTTT.